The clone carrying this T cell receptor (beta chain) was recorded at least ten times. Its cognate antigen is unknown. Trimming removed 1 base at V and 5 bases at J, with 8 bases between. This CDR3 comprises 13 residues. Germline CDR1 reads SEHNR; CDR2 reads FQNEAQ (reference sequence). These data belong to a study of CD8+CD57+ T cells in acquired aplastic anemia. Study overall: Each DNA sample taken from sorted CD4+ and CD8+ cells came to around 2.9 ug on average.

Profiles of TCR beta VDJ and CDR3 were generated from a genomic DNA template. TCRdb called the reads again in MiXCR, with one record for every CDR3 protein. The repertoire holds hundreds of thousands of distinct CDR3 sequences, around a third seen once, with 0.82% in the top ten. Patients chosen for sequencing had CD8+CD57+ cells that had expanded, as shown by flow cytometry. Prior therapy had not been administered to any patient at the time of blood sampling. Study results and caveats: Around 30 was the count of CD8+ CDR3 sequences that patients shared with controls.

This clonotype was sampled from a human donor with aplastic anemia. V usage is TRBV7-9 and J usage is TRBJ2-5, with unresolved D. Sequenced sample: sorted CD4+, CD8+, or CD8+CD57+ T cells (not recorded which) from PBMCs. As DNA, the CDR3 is TGTGCCAGCAGCTTAGGGATTCGGGAGACCCAGTACTTC. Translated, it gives CASSLGIRETQYF.